The next 27 T cell receptor beta chains were all read from a single sample in a study of cytomegalovirus exposure and HLA in healthy donors. The study ran its PCR with 60 Vbeta and 13 Jbeta primers. The data were produced by immunoSEQ multiplex PCR, yet TCRdb's version contains in-frame clones alone and is incomplete. Here the sample spans about 120,000 clones, about four fifths being singletons. Sequencing was carried out using PBMCs. Receptors were obtained from a woman aged 18-35 years in good health and CMV-seronegative.

The CDR3 DNA reads as TGCGCCAGCAGGGGTACCTGGACAGGGGGCCCGTCGGGCTACACCTTC. Amino acids: CASRGTWTGGPSGYTF. The rearrangement links TRBV10-2 to TRBJ1-2; TRBD1 matches at 11 bases. In germline, CDR1 is WSHSY, CDR2 SAAADI. This CDR3 has 16 residues. Unmatched junction bases numbered 14, after V lost 6 bases and J lost 8 bases.

This clone has only a few counts. The chain links TRBV6-1 to TRBJ1-2; possibly TRBD1 for D (6 bases). Germline CDR1 MNHNS, CDR2 SASEGT. The CDR3 runs to 17 residues. Between the trimmed V and J ends, which lost 4 bases and 8 bases, there was a span of 26 bases. CDR3 sequence reads: CASSGTEKGHPEGGYTF. The CDR3 DNA reads TGTGCCAGCAGTGGGACGGAAAAGGGACATCCCGAGGGAGGCTACACCTTC.

V is TRBV15 and J is TRBJ2-3, with D unclear. The CDR3 is made up of 17 amino acids. Germline assignment: CDR1 LNHNV and CDR2 YYDKDF (reference sequence). Trimming left V 5 bases short and J 2 bases short, with 20 bases between. CDR3: CATSPRLLIQPTDTQYF. CDR3 coding DNA: TGTGCCACCAGCCCCCGTTTACTAATACAACCCACAGATACGCAGTATTTT.

The rearrangement links TRBV10-2 to TRBJ1-2; possible D gene TRBD1, 6 bases. Germline CDR1 and CDR2: WSHSY and SAAADI. V lost 0 bases and J 2 bases, leaving 10 bases between the germline ends. This CDR3 is built from 15 residues. The CDR3 loop is CASSESGAGNYGYTF. The CDR3 nucleotides are TGCGCCAGCAGTGAGTCGGGGGCAGGGAACTATGGCTACACCTTC.

The count of this clone is one. The genes are TRBV29-1 and TRBJ1-4; D perhaps matches TRBD1 (6 bases). The CDR3 contains 14 residues. Trimming stripped 4 bases from V and 4 bases from J, with 13 bases between. The germline gives CDR1 SQVTM, CDR2 ANQGSEA. In DNA form, the CDR3 reads TGCAGCGTTGCCCCCAGGGACATTAATGAAAAACTGTTTTTT. This sequence encodes CSVAPRDINEKLFF.

This clone came up once. V usage is TRBV6-5 and J usage is TRBJ1-3; D unclear. Germline V lookup: CDR1 MNHEY, CDR2 SVGAGI. V shed 6 bases and J shed 0 bases, with 9 bases lying between them. This CDR3 comprises 14 residues. The CDR3 DNA follows: TGTGCCAGCAGCTCACAGAACTCTGGAAACACCATATATTTT. It translates to CASSSQNSGNTIYF.

This sequence joins TRBV5-6 and TRBJ2-3; D unclear. The V end was cut by 1 base, the J end by 5 bases, with 8 bases between. CDR3 length equals 13 residues. From germline, CDR1 is SGHDT and CDR2 YYEEEE. The CDR3 nucleotides are TGTGCCAGCAGCTTGTACACCCAAGATACGCAGTATTTT. It yields the protein CASSLYTQDTQYF. The full variable domain, in which reference TRBV5-6 and TRBJ2-3 provide the parts outside the CDR3, is DAGVTQSPTHLIKTRGQQVTLRCSPKSGHDTVSWYQQALGQGPQFIFQYYEEEERQRGNFPDRFSGHQFPNYSSELNVNALLLGDSALYLCASSLYTQDTQYFGPGTRLTVL.

This clone was seen more than once but under ten times. This chain connects TRBV4-1 to TRBJ1-2, with TRBD1 matching 10 bases. V gave up 1 base and J gave up 8 bases; unmatched junction bases: 7. Germline CDR1 and CDR2: MGHRA and YSYEKL. This CDR3 is built from 15 residues. The CDR3 reads CASSQGRQGAWGYTF. The DNA for the CDR3 is TGCGCCAGCAGCCAAGGTCGACAGGGGGCTTGGGGCTACACCTTC.

The chain recombines TRBV28 with TRBJ1-4; TRBD1 aligns across 8 bases. Trimming cost V 1 base and J 8 bases; bases outside gene matches: 9. The CDR3 is 16 amino acids. Germline CDR1 MDHEN, CDR2 SYDVKM. The CDR3: CASSLSGQGAREKLFF. In nucleotides, the CDR3 is TGTGCCAGCAGTTTATCCGGCCAGGGGGCACGGGAAAAACTGTTTTTT.

This sequence joins TRBV7-2 and TRBJ1-6; TRBD1 is a possible D gene (5 bases). The CDR3 contains 15 residues. CDR1 is SGHTA, CDR2 FQGNSA, per germline. V lost 2 bases and J 5 bases, leaving 10 bases between the germline ends. The CDR3: CASSLQSGNNSPLHF. CDR3 nucleotide sequence: TGTGCCAGCAGCTTACAGTCAGGGAATAATTCACCCCTCCACTTT.

This clone was seen just once. J is TRBJ1-6 and V is TRBV4-1; D gene uncertain. The CDR3 runs to 13 residues. CDR1 is MGHRA and CDR2 is YSYEKL in the germline V gene. Trimming left V 4 bases short and J 8 bases short, with 9 bases between. CDR3 DNA: TGCGCCAGCAGCCTACTCGTTGATTCACCCCTCCACTTT. It encodes CASSLLVDSPLHF.

The chain has TRBV2 and TRBJ1-2; D gene unclear. There are 16 residues in the CDR3. Germline V gives CDR1 SNHLY, CDR2 FYNNEI. The V end lost 3 bases, the J end lost 3 bases, and 17 bases lay between the germline ends. DNA for the CDR3: TGTGCCAGCAGTGATGGGCGGGCCCCGTCGGACTATGGCTACACCTTC. Its translation: CASSDGRAPSDYGYTF.

The V gene is TRBV19, the J gene TRBJ1-1; 8 bases are shared with TRBD1. The junction had 7 bases not matched to a gene; V was cut back by 5 bases and J by 2 bases. Looked up from germline, CDR1 is LNHDA and CDR2 is SQIVND (reference sequence). This CDR3 contains 15 residues. The CDR3 loop is CASSSYGTGNTEAFF. CDR3 bases: TGTGCCAGTAGTTCCTACGGGACAGGTAACACTGAAGCTTTCTTT. Complete variable domain (other parts from reference TRBV19 and TRBJ1-1): DGGITQSPKYLFRKEGQNVTLSCEQNLNHDAMYWYRQDPGQGLRLIYYSQIVNDFQKGDIAEGYSVSREKKESFPLTVTSAQKNPTAFYLCASSSYGTGNTEAFFGQGTRLTVV.

V usage is TRBV6-1 and J usage is TRBJ2-2, with D uncertain. The CDR3 loop spans 12 amino acids. V was clipped by 2 bases and J by 7 bases, with 5 bases between them. The germline CDR1 and CDR2 sequences are MNHNS and SASEGT. The CDR3 here is CASSEYIGELFF. The DNA for the CDR3 is TGTGCCAGCAGTGAATATATCGGGGAGCTGTTTTTT.

The chain is built from TRBV9 and TRBJ1-2; 10 positions agree with TRBD1. The CDR3 has 14 amino acids. Germline trimming cut 2 bases from V and 5 bases from J; bases unmatched to any gene: 3. Germline CDR1 is SGDLS and CDR2 is YYNGEE. CDR3 nucleotide sequence: TGTGCCAGCAGCGTCCCGGGACAGGGGTATGGCTACACCTTC. Translating it yields CASSVPGQGYGYTF. Full variable domain (remainder filled in from reference TRBV9 and TRBJ1-2): DSGVTQTPKHLITATGQRVTLRCSPRSGDLSVYWYQQSLDQGLQFLIQYYNGEERAKGNILERFSAQQFPDLHSELNLSSLELGDSALYFCASSVPGQGYGYTFGSGTRLTVV.

The chain joins TRBV5-1 to TRBJ2-7; 9 bases map to TRBD1. V shed 4 bases, J shed 5 bases, and the junction held 10 bases outside the gene matches. The CDR3 runs to 15 residues. Germline-derived CDR1 and CDR2 are SGHRS and YFSETQ. CDR3 in DNA: TGCGCCAGCAGCCTAATAACAGGGGGCTTCGACGAGCAGTACTTC. This gives the protein CASSLITGGFDEQYF.

This chain joins TRBV30 and TRBJ2-1, with TRBD2 identical over 11 bases. The V gene end was trimmed by 3 bases and the J gene end by 0 bases; junction bases not matched to a gene: 10. Germline CDR1 and CDR2: GTSNPN and SVGIG (reference sequence). CDR3 length: 18 residues. CDR3 amino acids: CAWSATSGGVSSYNEQFF. The CDR3 DNA reads TGTGCCTGGAGCGCTACTAGCGGGGGAGTAAGCTCCTACAATGAGCAGTTCTTC.

The J gene is TRBJ1-1, the V gene TRBV28; no clear D. This CDR3 has 15 amino acids. V was cut by 6 bases and J by 6 bases, with 20 bases left in between. Germline values: CDR1 MDHEN, CDR2 SYDVKM. The CDR3 is CASRSPTGEKAEAFF. CDR3 sequence (DNA): TGTGCCAGCAGATCCCCGACCGGGGAGAAGGCTGAAGCTTTCTTT.

The J gene is TRBJ1-1, the V gene TRBV29-1, with 11 positions matching TRBD1. The germline V gene has CDR1 SQVTM and CDR2 ANQGSEA. The CDR3 sequence is 13 residues long. V lost 7 bases, J lost 5 bases, and 6 bases stayed unmatched. CDR3 amino acids: CSARTGGGTEAFF. Here the CDR3 DNA reads TGCAGCGCAAGGACAGGGGGCGGAACTGAAGCTTTCTTT.

V gene TRBV28 combines with J gene TRBJ1-4; a possible D gene is TRBD1 (5 bases). Trimming took off 5 bases at V and 0 bases at J, with 10 bases between the two ends. The germline gives CDR1 MDHEN, CDR2 SYDVKM. The CDR3 length is 15 residues. CDR3 sequence (DNA): TGTGCCAGCAGTCTCGGGGGTGCAACTAATGAAAAACTGTTTTTT. Residues: CASSLGGATNEKLFF.

This clone has only a few counts. This chain connects TRBV2 to TRBJ1-4, with a possible D match to TRBD1 (5 bases). Germline lookup yields CDR1 SNHLY and CDR2 FYNNEI. The CDR3 totals 17 residues. With 0 bases removed from V and 7 bases from J, the gap between germline ends came to 18 bases. CDR3 in DNA: TGTGCCAGCAGTGAAGCAGTGCAGGGATTGCGCGGTGAAAAACTGTTTTTT. It encodes CASSEAVQGLRGEKLFF.

V and J are TRBV7-9 and TRBJ1-2; TRBD1 matches 8 bases. Germline values: CDR1 SEHNR, CDR2 FQNEAQ (reference sequence). CDR3 length: 15 residues. V was pared by 4 bases and J by 4 bases, with 8 bases of the junction left unmatched. The CDR3 DNA sequence: TGTGCCAGCAGCTCTTCAGGGGGCGGGGGCTATGGCTACACCTTC. It is translated as CASSSSGGGGYGYTF.

The chain links TRBV2 to TRBJ2-5; D is possibly TRBD1 (6 bases). The CDR3 has 12 residues. Trimming pared 8 bases from V and 1 base from J, leaving 8 bases between. Germline V gene lookup returns CDR1 SNHLY and CDR2 FYNNEI. The CDR3 is CASDRPQETQYF. The CDR3 DNA reads as TGTGCCAGCGACAGGCCCCAAGAGACCCAGTACTTC.

This clone has a single count. The rearrangement joins TRBV7-8 to TRBJ1-1, with a weak D call TRBD1 (5 bases). V lost 5 bases and J 2 bases, leaving 15 bases between the germline ends. The CDR3 extends over 15 amino acids. Germline V gene lookup returns CDR1 SGHVS and CDR2 FQNEAQ. The DNA of the CDR3 is TGTGCCAGCAGCCGGAGTGGAGGGGTTAACACTGAAGCTTTCTTT. Amino acid sequence: CASSRSGGVNTEAFF. Supplemented by reference TRBV7-8 and TRBJ1-1, the full variable domain reads GAGVSQSPRYKVAKRGQDVALRCDPISGHVSLFWYQQALGQGPEFLTYFQNEAQLDKSGLPSDRFFAERPEGSVSTLKIQRTQQEDSAVYLCASSRSGGVNTEAFFGQGTRLTVV.

J is TRBJ2-2 and V is TRBV28; TRBD2 agrees at 9 bases. From germline, CDR1 is MDHEN and CDR2 SYDVKM. The V segment lost 7 bases and the J segment 3 bases; nucleotides outside the gene matches: 9. The CDR3 is 16 amino acids. The chain's CDR3 is CASNSAGGRDTGELFF. In DNA form, the CDR3 reads TGTGCCAGCAATTCGGCGGGGGGGCGGGACACCGGGGAGCTGTTTTTT.

The chain combines TRBV19 with TRBJ1-6; 8 positions match TRBD1. Per the germline V gene, CDR1 is LNHDA and CDR2 is SQIVND (reference sequence). The CDR3 spans 18 residues. The V segment lost 5 bases and the J segment 0 bases; nucleotides outside the gene matches: 9. The CDR3 coding sequence is TGTGCCAGTAGTTCGGCAGGGGGCTTAGGCTCCTATAATTCACCCCTCCACTTT. It encodes CASSSAGGLGSYNSPLHF.

Notes on this clone: At one of its ends the junction is not consistent with the germline gene, which may arise from a read error. This rearrangement joins TRBV14 to TRBJ1-6, with 8 nucleotides matching TRBD1. CDR1 is SGHDN, CDR2 FVKESK, per germline. CDR3 size: 14 residues. CDR3 amino acids: CAISVGQGPSPLHF. The CDR3, as DNA: TGTGCCATCAGCGTCGGACAGGGACCTTCACCCCTCCACTTT. Full variable domain (remainder filled in from reference TRBV14 and TRBJ1-6): EAGVTQFPSHSVIEKGQTVTLRCDPISGHDNLYWYRRVMGKEIKFLLHFVKESKQDESGMPNNRFLAERTGGTYSTLKVQPAELEDSGVYFCAISVGQGPSPLHFGNGTRLTVT.